This T cell receptor beta chain was captured in a study of early T cells in non-severe SARS-CoV-2 infection. This clonotype has a count of ten or more. MiXCR, run by TCRdb on the 5' RACE reads, gives a single entry per CDR3 protein. The sample lists more than 65,000 distinct CDR3 sequences; about 13% were seen once. CDR3 size: 12 residues. Germline CDR1 and CDR2: SQVTM and ANQGSEA. V was cut by 5 bases and J by 2 bases, with 6 bases left in between. The gene calls are TRBV29-1 and TRBJ2-2; D gene unclear. What was sequenced was whole blood. The receptor was isolated from an adult who was a healthcare worker with PCR-confirmed SARS-CoV-2 infection or an uninfected control (not recorded which). In nucleotides, the CDR3 is TGCAGCGTTAAGGTTAACACCGGGGAGCTGTTTTTT. Translating gives CSVKVNTGELFF.